The 7 T cell receptor beta chains presented below share a single source sample, sequenced in a study of blood T cell repertoires in COVID-19. Produced via immunoSEQ multiplex PCR; TCRdb's table is partial and in-frame only. The table has some 220,000 clones, roughly 80% seen once; the top ten hold less than 6%. The specimen sequenced was peripheral blood. These receptors all come from a woman in her sixties or seventies with COVID-19, enrolled during active disease.

The genes are TRBV6-4 and TRBJ2-1; D might be TRBD2 (6 bases). This CDR3 is 14 amino acids long. Germline CDR1 MRHNA, CDR2 SNTAGT. Between the trimmed V and J ends, which lost 0 bases and 10 bases, there was a span of 13 bases. The CDR3 loop is CASSDSNAGSEQFF. DNA for the CDR3: TGTGCCAGCAGTGACTCGAACGCGGGATCCGAGCAGTTCTTC.

For this clone: One junction end does not reproduce the germline sequence, and a read error may be involved. V and J are TRBV3-1 (or the pseudogene TRBV3-2) and TRBJ1-2, with D possibly TRBD1 on 5 matching bases. Per germline, CDR1 LGHDT and CDR2 YNNKEL (reference sequence). This CDR3 comprises 14 residues. The CDR3 here is CASSQGAGPRGYTF. The CDR3 bases are TGTGCCAGCAGTCAAGGTGCAGGGCCTAGGGGCTACACCTTC.

The V gene is TRBV28, the J gene TRBJ2-6; D is uncertain. Trimming cost V 6 bases and J 0 bases, with 12 bases left between them. The length of the CDR3 is 16 residues. CDR1 is MDHEN, CDR2 SYDVKM, per germline. CDR3 sequence reads: CASSPTQSSGANVLTF. The DNA of the CDR3 is TGTGCCAGCAGCCCGACACAGAGCTCTGGGGCCAACGTCCTGACTTTC.

The chain joins TRBV5-8 to TRBJ1-4, with a possible D match to TRBD1 (5 bases). Trimming pared 0 bases from V and 2 bases from J, leaving 11 bases between. The CDR3 spans 16 residues. Germline assignment: CDR1 SGHTS and CDR2 YDEGEE. The CDR3 reads CASSLGRTMTNEKLFF. For the CDR3, the DNA is TGTGCCAGCAGCTTGGGTCGGACAATGACTAATGAAAAACTGTTTTTT.

The chain couples TRBV25-1 to TRBJ2-3, with D tentatively TRBD2 (5 bases). The germline gives CDR1 MGHDK, CDR2 SYGVNS. The ends were cut back, 2 bases at V and 6 bases at J, with 9 bases in the middle. The CDR3 loop spans 13 amino acids. The CDR3 nucleotides are TGTGCCAGCAGTGAAATGGGAGCGGATACGCAGTATTTT. Residues: CASSEMGADTQYF.

The rearrangement links TRBV19 to TRBJ1-1; D is unclear. Germline V gene sequence: CDR1 LNHDA, CDR2 SQIVND (reference sequence). Between the trimmed V and J ends, which lost 4 bases and 3 bases, there was a span of 6 bases. CDR3 length: 12 amino acids. The CDR3 sequence is CASSNRDTEAFF. For the CDR3, the DNA is TGTGCCAGTAGTAATCGGGACACTGAAGCTTTCTTT.

The rearrangement uses TRBV27 and TRBJ2-6, with a possible D match to TRBD1 (6 bases). Germline assignment: CDR1 MNHEY and CDR2 SMNVEV (reference sequence). Trimming left V 5 bases short and J 0 bases short, with 23 bases between. The CDR3 has 20 amino acids. The CDR3 region has the DNA TGTGCCAGCAGTCAAAGGGGTTTCGGACAGTATAACTCTGGGGCCAACGTCCTGACTTTC. Amino acids: CASSQRGFGQYNSGANVLTF.